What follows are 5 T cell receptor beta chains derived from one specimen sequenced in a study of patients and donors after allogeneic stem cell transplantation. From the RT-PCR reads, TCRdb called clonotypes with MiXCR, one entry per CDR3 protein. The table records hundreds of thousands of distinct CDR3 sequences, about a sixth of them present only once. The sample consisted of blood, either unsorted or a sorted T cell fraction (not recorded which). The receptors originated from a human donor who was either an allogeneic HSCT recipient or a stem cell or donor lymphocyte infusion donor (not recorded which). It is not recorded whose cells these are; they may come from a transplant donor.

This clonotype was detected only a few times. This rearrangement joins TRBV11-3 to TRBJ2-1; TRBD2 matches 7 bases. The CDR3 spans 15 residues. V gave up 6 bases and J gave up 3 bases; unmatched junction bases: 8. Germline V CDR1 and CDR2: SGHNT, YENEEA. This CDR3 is CASSSDGGYYNEQFF. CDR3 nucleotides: TGTGCCAGCAGTTCAGACGGGGGGTACTACAATGAGCAGTTCTTC.

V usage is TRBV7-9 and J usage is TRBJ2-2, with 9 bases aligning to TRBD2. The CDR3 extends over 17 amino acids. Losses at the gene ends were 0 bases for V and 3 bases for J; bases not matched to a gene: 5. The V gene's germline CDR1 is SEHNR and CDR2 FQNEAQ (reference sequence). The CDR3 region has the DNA TGTGCCAGCAGCTTAGCGCGGACTAGCGAAGACACCGGGGAGCTGTTTTTT. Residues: CASSLARTSEDTGELFF.

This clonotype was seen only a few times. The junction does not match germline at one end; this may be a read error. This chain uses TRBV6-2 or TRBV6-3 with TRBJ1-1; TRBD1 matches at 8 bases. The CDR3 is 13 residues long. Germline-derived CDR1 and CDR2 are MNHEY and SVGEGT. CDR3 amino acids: CASRNRGCTEAFF. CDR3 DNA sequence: TGTGCCAGCAGAAACAGGGGGTGTACTGAAGCCTTCTTT.

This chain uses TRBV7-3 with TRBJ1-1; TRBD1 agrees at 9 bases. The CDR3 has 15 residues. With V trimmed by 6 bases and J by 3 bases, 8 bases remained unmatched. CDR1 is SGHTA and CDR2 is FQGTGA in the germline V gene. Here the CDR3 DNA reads TGTGCCAGCAGAAGCGGACAGGGGAGGGACACTGAAGCTTTCTTT. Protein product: CASRSGQGRDTEAFF.

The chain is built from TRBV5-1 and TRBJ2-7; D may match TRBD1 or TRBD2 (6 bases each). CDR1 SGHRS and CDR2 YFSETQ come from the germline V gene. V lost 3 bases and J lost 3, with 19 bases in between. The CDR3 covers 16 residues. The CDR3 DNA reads TGCGCCAGCAGCTCCTCGGGAGATAGGGGGATCTACGAGCAGTACTTC. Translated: CASSSSGDRGIYEQYF.